The 15 T cell receptor beta chains in this list originate from one sample, sequenced in a study of blood T cells in healthy people across ages. Combining a sample-barcoded 5' primer with a J-beta primer mix, a second PCR ran for about 6 to 11 cycles. One entry per CDR3 protein, called by TCRdb with MiXCR from the 5' RACE reads. The sample includes hundreds of thousands of distinct CDR3 sequences, around 48% of them seen just once. The sequencing input was blood. All receptors derive from a man aged 30-40 years in good health.

The sample holds many counts of this clonotype. DNA of the CDR3: TGTGCCAGCAGCGGATCAGCCCCCGGCGGGAGCTCCTACGAGCAGTACTTC. Translating gives CASSGSAPGGSSYEQYF. This chain links TRBV9 with TRBJ2-7; 7 positions match TRBD2. Trimming at V came to 3 bases and at J to 0 bases, leaving 12 bases not matched to a gene. The CDR3 is 17 residues long. Germline V CDR1 and CDR2: SGDLS, YYNGEE.

The rearrangement joins TRBV27 to TRBJ2-7; the match to TRBD1 covers 7 bases. The germline V gene encodes CDR1 MNHEY and CDR2 SMNVEV (reference sequence). Losses at the gene ends were 6 bases for V and 7 bases for J; bases not matched to a gene: 12. This CDR3 contains 14 residues. CDR3 bases: TGTGCCAGCAGCTCTAACAGGGGTCGCAATGAGCAGTACTTC. Translation: CASSSNRGRNEQYF.

The chain has TRBV2 and TRBJ2-6; 8 bases match TRBD1. The length of the CDR3 is 16 residues. Germline CDR1 reads SNHLY; CDR2 reads FYNNEI. Trimming at V came to 11 bases and at J to 0 bases, leaving 9 bases not matched to a gene. The CDR3 region has the DNA TGTGCCTCCCAGGGGGCAGGGCTCTCTGGGGCCAACGTCCTGACTTTC. Translation gives CASQGAGLSGANVLTF.

The chain joins TRBV10-2 to TRBJ2-4; 8 nucleotides agree with TRBD2. The last part of the DNA fits TRBJ2-7 better; the J call may be wrong. CDR3 size: 14 residues. Per the germline V gene, CDR1 is WSHSY and CDR2 is SAAADI. The CDR3 region has the DNA TGCGCCAGCAGTGATCGGGGGGGAGGCTACGAGCAGTACTTC. Translation gives CASSDRGGGYEQYF.

This clonotype was seen only a few times. This sequence joins TRBV3-1 and TRBJ2-5; 7 bases line up with TRBD1. This CDR3 is 17 amino acids long. The germline CDR1 and CDR2 sequences are LGHDT and YNNKEL (reference sequence). After removal of 0 bases from V and 5 bases from J, the junction contained 12 bases not matched to a gene. The CDR3: CASSQDDAGGSVETQYF. The CDR3 coding sequence is TGTGCCAGCAGCCAAGACGATGCAGGGGGTTCCGTGGAGACCCAGTACTTC.

This rearrangement joins TRBV20-1 to TRBJ2-6; D tentatively fits TRBD1 or TRBD2 (5 bases each). The V end lost 2 bases, the J end lost 7 bases, and 15 bases lay between the germline ends. Germline V gene lookup returns CDR1 DFQATT and CDR2 SNEGSKA (reference sequence). The CDR3 has 15 residues. CDR3: CSARPDRGVANVLTF. In nucleotides, the CDR3 is TGCAGTGCTAGACCCGATCGGGGCGTAGCCAACGTCCTGACTTTC.

DNA of the CDR3: TGTGCCAGCAGCCAAGTAGTCGGACTAGGGAGCTCCTACGAGCAGTACTTC. Translation gives CASSQVVGLGSSYEQYF. The rearrangement joins TRBV4-2 to TRBJ2-7; the match to TRBD2 covers 7 bases. Germline values: CDR1 LGHNA, CDR2 YNFKEQ. The V segment lost 1 base and the J segment 0 bases; nucleotides outside the gene matches: 9. This CDR3 spans 17 amino acids.

This clonotype was counted a single time. The CDR3 carries no conserved terminal phenylalanine or tryptophan, so it likely arises from a read error. J is TRBJ1-5 and V is TRBV27; D perhaps matches TRBD1 (5 bases). V was pared by 7 bases and J by 2 bases, with 12 bases between. The CDR3 has 14 residues. CDR1 is MNHEY, CDR2 SMNVEV, per germline (reference sequence). For the CDR3, the DNA is TGTGCCAGCATGCAGGGTCGGGGCAATCAGCCCCAGCATTTA. This codes for CASMQGRGNQPQHL.

This chain uses TRBV6-5 with TRBJ2-3; D not certain. Trimming stripped 4 bases from V and 0 bases from J, with 14 bases between. Germline loops: CDR1 MNHEY, CDR2 SVGAGI. This CDR3 comprises 16 residues. The CDR3 is CASSCSPGISTDTQYF. CDR3 DNA: TGTGCCAGCAGTTGCTCTCCGGGCATAAGCACAGATACGCAGTATTTT.

The CDR3 DNA reads as TGTGCCAGCAAAGAGGGCAGGGGGCTGGTTTCGGGAGAGACCCAGTACTTC. It translates to CASKEGRGLVSGETQYF. This rearrangement joins TRBV12-3 or TRBV12-4 to TRBJ2-5; 8 bases are shared with TRBD1. Trimming cost V 7 bases and J 4 bases; bases outside gene matches: 17. The CDR3 has 17 amino acids.

The chain employs TRBV2 and TRBJ1-5; D is unclear. V was pared by 1 base and J by 4 bases, with 17 bases between. This CDR3 comprises 17 residues. CDR1 is SNHLY, CDR2 FYNNEI, per germline. CDR3 amino acids: CASSEDRRGTENQPQHF. In DNA form, the CDR3 reads TGTGCCAGCAGTGAAGATCGGCGGGGAACGGAAAATCAGCCCCAGCATTTT.

CDR3 sequence: CSASPLGQGAQTGELFF. CDR3 coding DNA: TGCAGTGCTAGTCCGCTGGGACAGGGGGCCCAGACCGGGGAGCTGTTTTTT. The J gene is TRBJ2-2, the V gene TRBV20-1; 12 bases align to TRBD1. There are 17 residues in the CDR3. V lost 3 bases, J lost 5 bases, and 10 bases stayed unmatched. Germline CDR1 DFQATT, CDR2 SNEGSKA (reference sequence).

This clonotype was observed many times. The junction and the germline gene differ at one end; a read error may be behind it. This sequence joins TRBV5-1 and TRBJ2-1; D is unresolved. This CDR3 region has 13 residues. Germline CDR1 SGHRS, CDR2 YFSETQ. The CDR3 loop reads CASSLDGYNEQFF. The CDR3, as DNA: TGTGCCAGCAGCTTAGACGGCTACAATGAGCAGTTCTTC.

The sample holds many counts of this clonotype. This chain joins TRBV3-1 and TRBJ2-1; tentative D call: TRBD2 (6 bases). V gave up 1 base and J gave up 4 bases, with 11 bases separating them. Germline-derived CDR1 and CDR2 are LGHDT and YNNKEL (reference sequence). This CDR3 has 15 amino acids. The CDR3, as DNA: TGTGCCAGCAGCCAAGTGGGTAGCGGATACAATGAGCAGTTCTTC. Protein product: CASSQVGSGYNEQFF.

This clonotype was seen once. This rearrangement joins TRBV7-3 to TRBJ2-2, with a possible D match to TRBD1 (5 bases). The germline V and J ends were trimmed by 5 bases and 2 bases, with 12 bases remaining between them. This CDR3 region has 15 residues. CDR1 and CDR2 (germline): SGHTA, FQGTGA. The CDR3 DNA reads as TGTGCCAGCAGCAAACCCCAGGGTAACACCGGGGAGCTGTTTTTT. Protein product: CASSKPQGNTGELFF.